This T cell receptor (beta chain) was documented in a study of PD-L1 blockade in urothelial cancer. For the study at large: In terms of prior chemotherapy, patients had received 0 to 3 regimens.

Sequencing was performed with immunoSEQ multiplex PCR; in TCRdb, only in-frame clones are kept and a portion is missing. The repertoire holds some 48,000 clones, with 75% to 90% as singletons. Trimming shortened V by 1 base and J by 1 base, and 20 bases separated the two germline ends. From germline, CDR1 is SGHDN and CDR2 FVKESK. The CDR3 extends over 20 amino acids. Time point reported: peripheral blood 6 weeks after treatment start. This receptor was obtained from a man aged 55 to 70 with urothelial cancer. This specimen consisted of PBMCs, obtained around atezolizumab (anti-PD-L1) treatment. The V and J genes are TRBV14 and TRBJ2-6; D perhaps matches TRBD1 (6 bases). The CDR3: CASSQGRLVRGSSGANVLTF. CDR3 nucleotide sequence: TGTGCCAGCAGCCAAGGAAGATTAGTCAGGGGAAGTTCTGGGGCCAACGTCCTGACTTTC.